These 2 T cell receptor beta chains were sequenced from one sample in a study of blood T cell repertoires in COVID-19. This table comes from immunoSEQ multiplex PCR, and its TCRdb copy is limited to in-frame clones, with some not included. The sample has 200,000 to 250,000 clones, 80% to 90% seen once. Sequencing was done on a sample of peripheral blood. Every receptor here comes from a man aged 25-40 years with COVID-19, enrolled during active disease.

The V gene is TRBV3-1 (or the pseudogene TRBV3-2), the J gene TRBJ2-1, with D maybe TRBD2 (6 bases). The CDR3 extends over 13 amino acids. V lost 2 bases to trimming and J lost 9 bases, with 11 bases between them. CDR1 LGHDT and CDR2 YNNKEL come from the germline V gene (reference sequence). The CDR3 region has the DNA TGTGCCAGCAGCCAAAACTGGGGGGTTGAGCAGTTCTTC. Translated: CASSQNWGVEQFF.

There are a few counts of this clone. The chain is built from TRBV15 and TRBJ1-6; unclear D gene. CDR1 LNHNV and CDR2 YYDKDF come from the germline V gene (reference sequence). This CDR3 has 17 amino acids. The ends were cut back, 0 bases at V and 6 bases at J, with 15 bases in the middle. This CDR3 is CATSRDRRGSGNSPLHF. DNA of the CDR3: TGTGCCACCAGCAGAGATCGGCGGGGTTCGGGTAATTCACCCCTCCACTTT.